This entry describes one T cell receptor (beta chain). The length of the CDR3 is 14 residues. Germline V lookup: CDR1 SGDLS, CDR2 YYNGEE. Trimming took 4 bases from V and 0 from J, leaving 11 bases between them. Data came from immunoSEQ multiplex PCR; TCRdb stores just in-frame clones and leaves some out. In the table there are roughly 330,000 clones, roughly 87% of which are singletons. The donors were part of the roughly 120-subject validation cohort, which stood apart from the approximately 700-subject first cohort. This entry is derived from a study of cytomegalovirus exposure and HLA in healthy donors.

This TCR derives from a woman between 25 and 40 years old in good health and CMV-seropositive. The material sequenced was PBMCs. The V call is TRBV9, the J call TRBJ2-7, with D uncertain. The CDR3 protein is CASSPLASSYEQYF. The CDR3, as DNA: TGTGCCAGCAGCCCACTGGCCTCCTCCTACGAGCAGTACTTC.